Following are 22 T cell receptor beta chains from one sample sequenced in a study of cytomegalovirus exposure and HLA in healthy donors. Primers for the PCR totalled 60 Vbeta and 13 Jbeta. Assay used: immunoSEQ multiplex PCR; TCRdb lists only in-frame clones, some missing. The sample has about 100,000 clones, roughly three quarters seen once. Sequencing was done on a sample of PBMCs. These receptors were taken from a woman aged 50 to 60 in good health and CMV-seropositive.

The chain uses TRBV7-8 and TRBJ2-5; the match to TRBD2 covers 12 bases. The CDR3 has 16 amino acids. Unmatched junction bases numbered 5, after V lost 5 bases and J lost 1 base. Per germline, CDR1 SGHVS and CDR2 FQNEAQ. CDR3 DNA sequence: TGTGCCAGCAGCCACGAGACTAGCGGGAGCCAAGAGACCCAGTACTTC. Protein product: CASSHETSGSQETQYF.

The chain combines TRBV11-3 with TRBJ2-1; a possible D gene is TRBD2 (5 bases). The CDR3 is 14 amino acids. V was trimmed by 5 bases and J by 9 bases, leaving 17 bases between them. Germline lookup yields CDR1 SGHNT and CDR2 YENEEA. This chain's CDR3 is CASSLSRLALEQFF. The DNA for the CDR3 is TGTGCCAGCAGCCTCTCCCGCTTAGCGCTTGAGCAGTTCTTC.

The chain carries TRBV5-1 and TRBJ2-7; 12 positions match TRBD2. The trim removed 0 bases at V and 3 bases at J, leaving 4 bases unmatched. Germline-derived CDR1 and CDR2 are SGHRS and YFSETQ. The CDR3 sequence is 16 residues long. The CDR3 coding sequence is TGCGCCAGCAGCTTGGGGGGACTAGCGGGCGTCTACGAGCAGTACTTC. This encodes CASSLGGLAGVYEQYF.

Only a few counts were recorded for this clone. V and J are TRBV7-9 and TRBJ1-2, with D maybe TRBD1 (6 bases). V gave up 0 bases and J gave up 8 bases, with 16 bases separating them. This CDR3 comprises 15 residues. Germline V CDR1 and CDR2: SEHNR, FQNEAQ (reference sequence). CDR3 sequence: CASSLASTEGGGYTF. DNA for the CDR3: TGTGCCAGCAGCTTAGCGAGCACGGAAGGGGGAGGCTACACCTTC.

V is TRBV15 and J is TRBJ1-2; D call uncertain. CDR1 and CDR2 (germline): LNHNV, YYDKDF (reference sequence). This CDR3 contains 11 residues. Trimming took off 3 bases at V and 4 bases at J, with 3 bases between the two ends. The chain's CDR3 is CATSSSYGYTF. CDR3 sequence (DNA): TGTGCCACCAGCAGCTCCTATGGCTACACCTTC.

The V and J genes are TRBV30 and TRBJ2-5; the match to TRBD2 covers 11 bases. The V segment lost 0 bases and the J segment 4 bases; nucleotides outside the gene matches: 4. The CDR3 is made up of 15 amino acids. Germline assignment: CDR1 GTSNPN and CDR2 SVGIG (reference sequence). The CDR3 protein is CAWSVLAGERETQYF. As DNA, the CDR3 is TGTGCCTGGAGTGTACTAGCGGGAGAAAGAGAGACCCAGTACTTC.

The chain couples TRBV5-1 to TRBJ2-3; D remains ambiguous. V dropped 1 base and J dropped 0 bases, with 9 bases sitting between them. The length of the CDR3 is 15 residues. From germline, CDR1 is SGHRS and CDR2 YFSETQ. The CDR3 spells CASSLMTTSTDTQYF. The CDR3 DNA is TGCGCCAGCAGCTTGATGACAACAAGCACAGATACGCAGTATTTT.

This chain connects TRBV19 to TRBJ2-5; 8 nucleotides match TRBD1. The closer fit of TRBJ2-7 to the DNA end suggests the J call may be wrong. The CDR3 loop spans 14 amino acids. Germline V gene lookup returns CDR1 LNHDA and CDR2 SQIVND (reference sequence). CDR3 residues: CASSPTGTGYEQYF. CDR3 nucleotide sequence: TGTGCCAGTAGTCCAACCGGGACAGGCTACGAGCAGTACTTC.

As DNA, the CDR3 is TGTGCCATCAGTTGGACAGGGAGAAACAATGAGCAGTTCTTC. Its protein product is CAISWTGRNNEQFF. The V and J genes are TRBV10-3 and TRBJ2-1, with 8 nucleotides matching TRBD1. Germline CDR1 ENHRY, CDR2 SYGVKD. V dropped 5 bases and J dropped 5; count of bases not matched to a gene: 5. This CDR3 is 14 amino acids long.

J is TRBJ1-1 and V is TRBV5-1; possible D gene TRBD1, 5 bases. The V and J ends lost 0 bases and 3 bases respectively, with 12 bases between them. CDR3 length: 15 residues. Germline V lookup: CDR1 SGHRS, CDR2 YFSETQ. CDR3 sequence reads: CASSLEGRAYTEAFF. In nucleotides, the CDR3 is TGCGCCAGCAGCTTGGAGGGCAGGGCATACACTGAAGCTTTCTTT.

CDR3 protein: CASSLALWEGTDTQYF. CDR3 nucleotide sequence: TGTGCCAGCAGCTTAGCGCTGTGGGAGGGGACAGATACGCAGTATTTT. The chain combines TRBV7-9 with TRBJ2-3; 7 positions match TRBD2. The V gene's germline CDR1 is SEHNR and CDR2 FQNEAQ (reference sequence). CDR3 size: 16 residues. The V and J ends lost 0 bases and 3 bases, in that order; junction bases with no gene match: 6.

The chain links TRBV7-9 to TRBJ2-7; D is possibly TRBD1 (5 bases). Germline V gene lookup returns CDR1 SEHNR and CDR2 FQNEAQ (reference sequence). Trimming left V 1 base short and J 3 bases short, with 13 bases between. This CDR3 is built from 15 residues. The CDR3 loop reads CASSLESQVLYEQYF. In DNA, the CDR3 is TGTGCCAGCAGCTTAGAATCACAGGTCCTCTACGAGCAGTACTTC.

The chain carries TRBV11-3 and TRBJ1-1; no clear D gene. CDR3 length: 15 residues. Trimming left V 1 base short and J 4 bases short, with 13 bases between. Looked up from germline, CDR1 is SGHNT and CDR2 is YENEEA. In nucleotides, the CDR3 is TGTGCCAGCAGCTTAGGCGGCAGAGGAAGCACTGAAGCTTTCTTT. The encoded protein is CASSLGGRGSTEAFF.

The CDR3 protein is CASSEMFLRWPQHF. CDR3 coding DNA: TGCGCCAGCAGTGAGATGTTTCTCCGGTGGCCCCAGCATTTT. V usage is TRBV10-1 and J usage is TRBJ1-5, with unresolved D. The V and J ends lost 2 bases and 9 bases respectively, with 14 bases between them. The CDR3 extends over 14 amino acids. Germline-derived CDR1 and CDR2 are WNHNN and SYGVQD (reference sequence).

This chain joins TRBV7-2 and TRBJ2-3; 8 bases are a match to TRBD1. Germline-derived CDR1 and CDR2 are SGHTA and FQGNSA. J gave up 0 bases and V 5 bases, and 7 bases lay outside the gene matches. The CDR3 is made up of 16 amino acids. CDR3 loop: CASSPQTGVSTDTQYF. CDR3 coding DNA: TGTGCCAGCAGCCCCCAGACAGGGGTGAGCACAGATACGCAGTATTTT.

This clone was seen just once. The chain employs TRBV27 and TRBJ1-1, with 8 bases matching TRBD1. CDR1 is MNHEY, CDR2 SMNVEV, per germline (reference sequence). The CDR3 length is 17 residues. V lost 1 base to trimming and J lost 1 base; unmatched junction nucleotides: 8. CDR3 region: CASSLWPPTGGNTEAFF. The CDR3 bases are TGTGCCAGCAGTTTATGGCCCCCCACAGGGGGGAACACTGAAGCTTTCTTT.

The gene calls are TRBV5-6 and TRBJ2-5; 9 bases fit TRBD1. V was clipped by 4 bases and J by 3 bases; unmatched bases: 13. The CDR3 totals 17 residues. Germline assignment: CDR1 SGHDT and CDR2 YYEEEE. The CDR3 nucleotides are TGTGCCAGCAGCGATACATTTGGTGGACAGGGGAAAGAGACCCAGTACTTC. This encodes CASSDTFGGQGKETQYF.

The CDR3 protein is CASRRGSGGSYNEQFF. The CDR3 DNA reads TGTGCCAGCAGGAGAGGAAGCGGGGGGTCTTACAATGAGCAGTTCTTC. The V and J genes are TRBV25-1 and TRBJ2-1; 9 bases match TRBD2. Germline-derived CDR1 and CDR2 are MGHDK and SYGVNS. V shed 6 bases, J shed 4 bases, and the junction held 10 bases outside the gene matches. The CDR3 has 16 residues.

This chain joins TRBV30 and TRBJ1-2; perhaps TRBD1 as D (5 bases). Germline CDR1 is GTSNPN and CDR2 is SVGIG (reference sequence). CDR3 length equals 12 residues. Between the trimmed V and J ends, which lost 3 bases and 7 bases, there was a span of 12 bases. CDR3 region: CAWSRAVAGYTF. The CDR3 nucleotides are TGTGCCTGGAGCAGGGCGGTCGCTGGCTACACCTTC.

The genes are TRBV2 and TRBJ1-5; D is possibly TRBD1 (6 bases). The CDR3 sequence is 16 residues long. Looked up from germline, CDR1 is SNHLY and CDR2 is FYNNEI. Trimming took 4 bases from V and 1 from J, leaving 14 bases between them. CDR3 protein: CASSVGQTLSNQPQHF. In DNA form, the CDR3 reads TGTGCCAGCAGTGTCGGACAGACATTGAGCAATCAGCCCCAGCATTTT. The whole variable domain, remainder taken from reference TRBV2 and TRBJ1-5, is EPEVTQTPSHQVTQMGQEVILRCVPISNHLYFYWYRQILGQKVEFLVSFYNNEISEKSEIFDDQFSVERPDGSNFTLKIRSTKLEDSAMYFCASSVGQTLSNQPQHFGDGTRLSIL.

This rearrangement joins TRBV10-3 to TRBJ2-1, with 9 nucleotides matching TRBD2. This CDR3 comprises 16 residues. The germline V gene encodes CDR1 ENHRY and CDR2 SYGVKD. V lost 0 bases, J lost 7 bases, and 7 bases stayed unmatched. CDR3 sequence reads: CAISESREGLRNEQFF. CDR3 nucleotide sequence: TGTGCCATCAGTGAGTCGCGGGAGGGCCTTCGGAATGAGCAGTTCTTC.

This chain links TRBV5-1 with TRBJ2-7; TRBD2 matches at 12 bases. The CDR3 sequence is 15 residues long. The V gene's germline CDR1 is SGHRS and CDR2 YFSETQ. The trim removed 4 bases at V and 5 bases at J, leaving 7 bases unmatched. The CDR3 DNA reads TGCGCCAGCAGCGTGACTAGCGGGAGTTTGAACGAGCAGTACTTC. Encoded protein: CASSVTSGSLNEQYF.